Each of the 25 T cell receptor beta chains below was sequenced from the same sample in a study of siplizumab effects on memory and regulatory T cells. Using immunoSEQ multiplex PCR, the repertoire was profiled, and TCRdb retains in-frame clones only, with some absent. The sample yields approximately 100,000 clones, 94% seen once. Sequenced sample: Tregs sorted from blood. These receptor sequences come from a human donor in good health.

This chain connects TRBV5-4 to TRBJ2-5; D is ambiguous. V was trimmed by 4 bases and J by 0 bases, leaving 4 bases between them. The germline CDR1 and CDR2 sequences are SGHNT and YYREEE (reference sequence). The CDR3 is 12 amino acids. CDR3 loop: CASSRYQETQYF. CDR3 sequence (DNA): TGTGCCAGCAGCCGCTACCAAGAGACCCAGTACTTC.

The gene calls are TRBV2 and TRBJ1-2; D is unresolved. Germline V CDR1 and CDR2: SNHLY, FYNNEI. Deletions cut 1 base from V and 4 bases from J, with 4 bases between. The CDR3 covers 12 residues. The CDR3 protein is CASSEDSYGYTF. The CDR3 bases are TGTGCCAGCAGTGAAGATTCCTATGGCTACACCTTC.

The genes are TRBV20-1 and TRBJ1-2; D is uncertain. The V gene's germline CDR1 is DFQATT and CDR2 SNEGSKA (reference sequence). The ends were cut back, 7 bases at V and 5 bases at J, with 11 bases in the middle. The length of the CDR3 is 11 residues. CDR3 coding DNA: TGCAGTGTGAGAAGGGCTTATGGCTACACCTTC. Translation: CSVRRAYGYTF.

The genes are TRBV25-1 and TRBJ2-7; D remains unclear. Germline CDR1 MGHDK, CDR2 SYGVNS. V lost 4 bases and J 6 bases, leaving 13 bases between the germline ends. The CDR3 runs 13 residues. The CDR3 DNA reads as TGTGCCAGCAGTGCGCTGGGGATGATCGAGCAGTACTTC. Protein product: CASSALGMIEQYF.

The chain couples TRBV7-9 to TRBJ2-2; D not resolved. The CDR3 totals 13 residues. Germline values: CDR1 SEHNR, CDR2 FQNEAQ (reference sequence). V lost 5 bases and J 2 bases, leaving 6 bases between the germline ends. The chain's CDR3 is CASSVLNTGELFF. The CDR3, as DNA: TGTGCCAGCAGCGTCCTAAACACCGGGGAGCTGTTTTTT.

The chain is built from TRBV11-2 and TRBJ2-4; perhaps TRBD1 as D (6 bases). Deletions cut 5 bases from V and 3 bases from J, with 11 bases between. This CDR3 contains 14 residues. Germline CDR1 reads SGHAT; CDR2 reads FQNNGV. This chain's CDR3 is CASSQQGSKNIQYF. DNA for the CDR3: TGTGCCAGCAGCCAACAGGGAAGCAAAAACATTCAGTACTTC.

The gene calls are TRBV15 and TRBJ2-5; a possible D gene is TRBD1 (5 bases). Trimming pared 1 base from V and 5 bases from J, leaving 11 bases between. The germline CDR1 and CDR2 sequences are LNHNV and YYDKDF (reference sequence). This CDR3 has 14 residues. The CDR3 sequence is CATSRVRQGETQYF. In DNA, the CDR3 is TGTGCCACCAGCAGAGTGAGGCAGGGTGAGACCCAGTACTTC.

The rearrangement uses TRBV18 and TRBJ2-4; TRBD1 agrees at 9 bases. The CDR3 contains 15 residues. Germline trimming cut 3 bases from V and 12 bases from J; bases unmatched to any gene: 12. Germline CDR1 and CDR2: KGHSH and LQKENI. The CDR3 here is CASSPIAGQGNSQYF. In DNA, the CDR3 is TGTGCCAGCTCACCGATCGCGGGACAGGGTAATTCTCAGTACTTC. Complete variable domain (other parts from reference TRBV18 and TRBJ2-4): NAGVMQNPRHLVRRRGQEARLRCSPMKGHSHVYWYRQLPEEGLKFMVYLQKENIIDESGMPKERFSAEFPKEGPSILRIQQVVRGDSAAYFCASSPIAGQGNSQYFGAGTRLSVL.

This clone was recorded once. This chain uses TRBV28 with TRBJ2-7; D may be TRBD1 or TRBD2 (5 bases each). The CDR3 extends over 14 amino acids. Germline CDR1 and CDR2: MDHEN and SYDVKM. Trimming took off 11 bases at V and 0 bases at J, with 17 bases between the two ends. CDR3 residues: CAAKAGTPSYEQYF. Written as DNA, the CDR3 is TGTGCCGCCAAGGCCGGGACGCCCTCCTACGAGCAGTACTTC.

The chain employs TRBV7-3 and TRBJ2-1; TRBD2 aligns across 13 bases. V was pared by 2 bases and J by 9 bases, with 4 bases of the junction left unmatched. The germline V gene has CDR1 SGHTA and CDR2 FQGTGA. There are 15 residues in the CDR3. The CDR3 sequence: CASSLGTSGIGEQFF. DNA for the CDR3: TGTGCCAGCAGCTTAGGGACTAGCGGGATCGGTGAGCAGTTCTTC.

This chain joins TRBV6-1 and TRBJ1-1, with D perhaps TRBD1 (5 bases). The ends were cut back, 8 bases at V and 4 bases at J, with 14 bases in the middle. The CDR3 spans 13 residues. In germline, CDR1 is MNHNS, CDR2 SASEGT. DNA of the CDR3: TGTGCCAGCCGCAGGGAGCGAGTCACTGAAGCTTTCTTT. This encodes CASRRERVTEAFF.

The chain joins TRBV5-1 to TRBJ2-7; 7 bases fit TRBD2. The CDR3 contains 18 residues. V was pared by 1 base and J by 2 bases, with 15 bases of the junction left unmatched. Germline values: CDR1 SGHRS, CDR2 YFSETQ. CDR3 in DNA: TGCGCCAGCAGCTTGTGGGCCGATCGGCGGGAGTACACCTACGAGCAGTACTTC. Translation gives CASSLWADRREYTYEQYF.

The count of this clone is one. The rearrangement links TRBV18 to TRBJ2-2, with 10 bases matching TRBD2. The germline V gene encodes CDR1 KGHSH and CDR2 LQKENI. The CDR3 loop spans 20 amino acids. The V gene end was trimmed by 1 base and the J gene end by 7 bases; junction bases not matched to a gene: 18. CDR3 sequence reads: CASSPHAASKREGPLGELFF. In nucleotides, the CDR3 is TGTGCCAGCTCACCACATGCGGCTTCCAAGCGGGAGGGCCCTCTCGGGGAGCTGTTTTTT.

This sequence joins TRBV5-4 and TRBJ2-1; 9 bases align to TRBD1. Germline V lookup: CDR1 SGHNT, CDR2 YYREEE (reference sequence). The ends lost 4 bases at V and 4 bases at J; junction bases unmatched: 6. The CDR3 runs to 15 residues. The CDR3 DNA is TGTGCCAGCAGCCGCAAACAGGGGGCGTACAATGAGCAGTTCTTC. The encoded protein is CASSRKQGAYNEQFF.

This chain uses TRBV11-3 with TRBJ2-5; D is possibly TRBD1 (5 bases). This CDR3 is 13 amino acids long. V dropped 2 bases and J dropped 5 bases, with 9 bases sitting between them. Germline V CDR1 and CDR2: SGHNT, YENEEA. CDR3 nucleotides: TGTGCCAGCAGCTTACAGGGCTCGGAGACCCAGTACTTC. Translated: CASSLQGSETQYF.

CDR3 in DNA: TGTGCCAGCTCACTGACGGTTGCCTACGAGCAGTACTTC. Protein sequence: CASSLTVAYEQYF. This rearrangement joins TRBV18 to TRBJ2-7, with no clear D. The ends were cut back, 4 bases at V and 2 bases at J, with 9 bases in the middle. This CDR3 has 13 residues. CDR1 is KGHSH and CDR2 is LQKENI in the germline V gene.

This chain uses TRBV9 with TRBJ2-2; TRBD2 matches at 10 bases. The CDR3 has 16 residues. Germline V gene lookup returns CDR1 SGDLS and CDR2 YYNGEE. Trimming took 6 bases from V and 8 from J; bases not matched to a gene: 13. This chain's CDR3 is CASTPTSGRAVGELFF. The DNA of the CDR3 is TGTGCCAGCACCCCTACCAGCGGGAGGGCCGTAGGGGAGCTGTTTTTT.

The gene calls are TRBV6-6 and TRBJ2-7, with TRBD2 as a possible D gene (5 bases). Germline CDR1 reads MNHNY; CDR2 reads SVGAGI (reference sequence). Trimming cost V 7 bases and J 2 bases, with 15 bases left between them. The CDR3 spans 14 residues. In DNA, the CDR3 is TGTGCCAGCACCGAATCGGGGATGACCTACGAGCAGTACTTC. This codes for CASTESGMTYEQYF.

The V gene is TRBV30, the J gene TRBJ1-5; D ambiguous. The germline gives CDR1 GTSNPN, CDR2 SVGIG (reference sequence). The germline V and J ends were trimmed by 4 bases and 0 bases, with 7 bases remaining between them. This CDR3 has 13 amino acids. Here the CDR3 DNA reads TGTGCCTGGACGGGGAGTAGCAATCAGCCCCAGCATTTT. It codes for CAWTGSSNQPQHF.

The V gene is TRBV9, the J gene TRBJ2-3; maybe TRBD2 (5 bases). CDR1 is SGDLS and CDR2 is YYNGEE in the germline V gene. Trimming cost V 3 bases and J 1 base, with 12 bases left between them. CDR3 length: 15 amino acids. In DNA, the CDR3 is TGTGCCAGCAGCGGTAGAGCGGACGGCACAGATACGCAGTATTTT. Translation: CASSGRADGTDTQYF. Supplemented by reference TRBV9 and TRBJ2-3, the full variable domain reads DSGVTQTPKHLITATGQRVTLRCSPRSGDLSVYWYQQSLDQGLQFLIQYYNGEERAKGNILERFSAQQFPDLHSELNLSSLELGDSALYFCASSGRADGTDTQYFGPGTRLTVL.

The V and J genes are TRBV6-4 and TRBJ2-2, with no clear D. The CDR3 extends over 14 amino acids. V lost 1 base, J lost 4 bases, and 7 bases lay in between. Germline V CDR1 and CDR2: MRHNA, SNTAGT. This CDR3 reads CASSDYPSTGELFF. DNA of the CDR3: TGTGCCAGCAGTGACTATCCGAGCACCGGGGAGCTGTTTTTT.

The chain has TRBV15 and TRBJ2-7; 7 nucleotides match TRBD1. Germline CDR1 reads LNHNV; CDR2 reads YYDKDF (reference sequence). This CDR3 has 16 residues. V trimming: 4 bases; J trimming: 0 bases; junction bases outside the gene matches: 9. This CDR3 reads CATSTYRGDSSYEQYF. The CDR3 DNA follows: TGTGCCACCAGCACCTATCGAGGGGACAGCTCCTACGAGCAGTACTTC.

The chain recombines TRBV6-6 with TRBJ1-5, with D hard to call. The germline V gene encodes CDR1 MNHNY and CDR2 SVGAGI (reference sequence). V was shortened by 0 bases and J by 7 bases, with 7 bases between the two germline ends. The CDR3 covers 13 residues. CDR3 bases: TGTGCCAGCAGTTACTCGACCGGACAGCCCCAGCATTTT. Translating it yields CASSYSTGQPQHF.

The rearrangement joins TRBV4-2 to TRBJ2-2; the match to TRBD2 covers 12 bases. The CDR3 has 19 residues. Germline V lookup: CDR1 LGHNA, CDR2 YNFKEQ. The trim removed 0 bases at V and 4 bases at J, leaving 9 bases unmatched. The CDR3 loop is CASSQDVTSGRMVTGELFF. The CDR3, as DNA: TGTGCCAGCAGCCAAGATGTAACTAGCGGGAGGATGGTCACCGGGGAGCTGTTTTTT.

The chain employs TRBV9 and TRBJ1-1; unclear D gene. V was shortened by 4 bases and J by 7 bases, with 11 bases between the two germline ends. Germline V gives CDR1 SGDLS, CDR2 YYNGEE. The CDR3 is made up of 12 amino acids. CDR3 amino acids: CASSPKGGEAFF. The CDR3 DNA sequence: TGTGCCAGCAGCCCGAAGGGAGGTGAAGCTTTCTTT.